This T cell receptor beta chain emerged from a study of control samples from healthy donors and cancer patients. This table comes from immunoSEQ multiplex PCR, and its TCRdb copy is limited to in-frame clones, with some not included. Of about 60,000 clones listed, about nine tenths are singletons. Material: PBMCs. This TCR derives from a woman aged 45-59 years with colorectal cancer.

The CDR3 bases are TGCGCCAGCAGCCACGTGATGGGGGACAATCAGCCCCAGCATTTT. It translates to CASSHVMGDNQPQHF. This rearrangement joins TRBV4-1 to TRBJ1-5, with D tentatively TRBD1 (5 bases). The CDR3 covers 15 residues. The V gene's germline CDR1 is MGHRA and CDR2 YSYEKL. V was cut by 3 bases and J by 3 bases, with 12 bases left in between.